The 19 T cell receptor beta chains below come from one sample, sequenced in a study of shared clonotypes between healthy human individuals. The table came from immunoSEQ multiplex PCR; TCRdb's copy has only in-frame clones and leaves some out. The sample consists of about a million clones, approximately 77% of them appearing once. The material sequenced was memory CD4+ T cells from PBMCs. As for subset: CD45RA-negative fraction. The receptors originated from a man younger than 35 in good health. Some clones in this sample may be carry-over from other donors' samples.

The rearrangement joins TRBV13 to TRBJ2-5; no clear D. The CDR3 covers 14 residues. V lost 1 base and J 4 bases, leaving 10 bases between the germline ends. Germline V gives CDR1 PRHDT, CDR2 FYEKMQ (reference sequence). Here the CDR3 reads CASSLVVELETQYF. The CDR3 DNA reads TGTGCCAGCAGCTTAGTGGTGGAGTTAGAGACCCAGTACTTC.

Concerning this clone itself: The identical CDR3 is also encoded by other nucleotide sequences in the sample. The V gene is TRBV2, the J gene TRBJ2-5, with 7 positions matching TRBD2. V shed 8 bases, J shed 2 bases, and the junction held 5 bases outside the gene matches. This CDR3 contains 13 residues. CDR1 SNHLY and CDR2 FYNNEI come from the germline V gene. CDR3 residues: CASGGGVQETQYF. The CDR3 DNA is TGTGCCAGCGGTGGGGGGGTACAAGAGACCCAGTACTTC. Full variable domain (rest looked up from reference TRBV2 and TRBJ2-5): EPEVTQTPSHQVTQMGQEVILRCVPISNHLYFYWYRQILGQKVEFLVSFYNNEISEKSEIFDDQFSVERPDGSNFTLKIRSTKLEDSAMYFCASGGGVQETQYFGPGTRLLVL.

The rearrangement links TRBV7-3 to TRBJ2-1, with a weak D call TRBD2 (5 bases). From germline, CDR1 is SGHTA and CDR2 FQGTGA. This CDR3 has 17 amino acids. Trimming stripped 1 base from V and 0 bases from J, with 13 bases between. CDR3 sequence: CASSLIPSADSYNEQFF. CDR3 coding DNA: TGTGCCAGCAGCTTAATACCCTCAGCGGACTCCTACAATGAGCAGTTCTTC.

This clone was recorded once. The chain couples TRBV6-1 to TRBJ2-7; TRBD1 is a possible D gene (6 bases). Trimming pared 4 bases from V and 3 bases from J, leaving 10 bases between. CDR1 and CDR2 from the germline V gene are MNHNS and SASEGT. The CDR3 consists of 13 residues. The CDR3 sequence: CASSGEDSYEQYF. The CDR3 DNA sequence: TGTGCCAGCAGTGGAGAGGACAGCTACGAGCAGTACTTC.

The chain employs TRBV27 and TRBJ1-1, with D hard to call. The V gene's germline CDR1 is MNHEY and CDR2 SMNVEV (reference sequence). Trimming left V 6 bases short and J 0 bases short, with 11 bases between. This CDR3 contains 14 residues. This CDR3 is CASRRLTMNTEAFF. Here the CDR3 DNA reads TGTGCCAGCAGGCGGCTAACCATGAACACTGAAGCTTTCTTT.

Comments on this clone: At the DNA level, this CDR3 is encoded by other sequences in the same sample as well. This chain joins TRBV4-2 and TRBJ1-2, with 7 bases matching TRBD1. The CDR3 spans 12 residues. Germline V lookup: CDR1 LGHNA, CDR2 YNFKEQ. The J segment lost 13 bases and the V segment lost 4 bases, leaving 9 bases of the junction unmatched. As DNA, the CDR3 is TGTGCCAGCAGCCTTGACAGGGAGGTATGCACCTTC. Translation: CASSLDREVCTF.

Worth noting for this clone: Germline and junction disagree at one end, which may indicate a read error. The V call is TRBV9, the J call TRBJ2-5; 8 nucleotides agree with TRBD1. The CDR3 covers 14 residues. Germline values: CDR1 SGDLS, CDR2 YYNGEE. CDR3 protein: CVSSPGTGQETQYF. The CDR3 nucleotides read TGTGTCAGCAGCCCCGGGACAGGCCAAGAGACCCAGTACTTC.

This clone appeared many times. The sample carries other DNA sequences with the same CDR3. The chain has TRBV28 and TRBJ2-7, with TRBD1 matching over 8 bases. CDR1 and CDR2 (germline): MDHEN, SYDVKM. The CDR3 is made up of 16 amino acids. With 2 bases clipped from V and 6 bases from J, the junction kept 12 bases outside the gene matches. This CDR3 is CASSLPDRGPPGEQYF. The CDR3 DNA reads as TGTGCCAGCAGTTTACCCGACAGGGGTCCCCCGGGCGAGCAGTACTTC.

V gene TRBV27 combines with J gene TRBJ2-2; 7 bases align to TRBD2. Germline V gene data show CDR1 as MNHEY and CDR2 as SMNVEV (reference sequence). The ends lost 9 bases at V and 7 bases at J; junction bases unmatched: 17. This CDR3 comprises 16 residues. CDR3 nucleotide sequence: TGTGCCAGTAAGCCCTCCCCGGGAGGAGGGAGCGGGGAGCTGTTTTTT. Its protein is CASKPSPGGGSGELFF.

The chain joins TRBV4-2 to TRBJ1-2; 7 bases map to TRBD1. Trimming removed 1 base from V and 4 bases from J; junction bases left unmatched: 12. Germline CDR1 and CDR2: LGHNA and YNFKEQ. CDR3 length equals 17 residues. The CDR3 DNA sequence: TGTGCCAGCAGCCAAGTGGGGCAGGGGGAGTCGGGCTATGGCTACACCTTC. It is translated as CASSQVGQGESGYGYTF.

The chain is built from TRBV2 and TRBJ2-7; TRBD2 agrees at 12 bases. The junction had 5 bases not matched to a gene; V was cut back by 4 bases and J by 4 bases. Germline assignment: CDR1 SNHLY and CDR2 FYNNEI. The CDR3 length is 15 residues. This CDR3 is CASSATGTSGYEQYF. Here the CDR3 DNA reads TGTGCCAGCAGTGCTACCGGGACTAGCGGGTACGAGCAGTACTTC.

Note on this clone: A far larger clone differs by one base, so this is likely a read error. The genes are TRBV28 and TRBJ2-7; TRBD1 matches 12 bases. Germline V gene lookup returns CDR1 MDHEN and CDR2 SYDVKM. The CDR3 consists of 19 residues. CDR3 region: CAGSLPGTGGYGTPYEQYF. Here the CDR3 DNA reads TGTGCCGGCAGTTTACCCGGGACAGGGGGCTACGGAACCCCCTACGAGCAGTACTTC.

This clone has only a few counts. The chain is built from TRBV13 and TRBJ2-1; D not certain. The CDR3 loop spans 12 amino acids. V lost 5 bases and J 5 bases, leaving 7 bases between the germline ends. The germline V gene encodes CDR1 PRHDT and CDR2 FYEKMQ (reference sequence). The CDR3 DNA sequence: TGTGCCAGCAGCCTGGTGCACAATGAGCAGTTCTTC. Translated, it gives CASSLVHNEQFF.

V is TRBV28 and J is TRBJ2-1, with D unclear. Germline V gene data show CDR1 as MDHEN and CDR2 as SYDVKM. This CDR3 spans 11 amino acids. The V and J ends lost 0 bases and 8 bases respectively, with 2 bases between them. CDR3 amino acids: CASSLWDEQFF. In nucleotides, the CDR3 is TGTGCCAGCAGTTTATGGGATGAGCAGTTCTTC. Full variable domain (rest looked up from reference TRBV28 and TRBJ2-1): DVKVTQSSRYLVKRTGEKVFLECVQDMDHENMFWYRQDPGLGLRLIYFSYDVKMKEKGDIPEGYSVSREKKERFSLILESASTNQTSMYLCASSLWDEQFFGPGTRLTVL.

This clone was recorded once. This chain links TRBV5-1 with TRBJ1-1; 9 positions match TRBD1. The germline V gene has CDR1 SGHRS and CDR2 YFSETQ. V shed 0 bases, J shed 0 bases, and the junction held 0 bases outside the gene matches. This CDR3 region has 15 residues. The CDR3 sequence is CASSLGDRVNTEAFF. The CDR3 DNA reads TGCGCCAGCAGCTTGGGGGACAGGGTGAACACTGAAGCTTTCTTT. The variable domain in full, with the rest retrieved from reference TRBV5-1 and TRBJ1-1, is KAGVTQTPRYLIKTRGQQVTLSCSPISGHRSVSWYQQTPGQGLQFLFEYFSETQRNKGNFPGRFSGRQFSNSRSEMNVSTLELGDSALYLCASSLGDRVNTEAFFGQGTRLTVV.

The chain combines TRBV9 with TRBJ2-3; D not certain. Deletions cut 0 bases from V and 2 bases from J, with 7 bases between. Germline CDR1 and CDR2: SGDLS and YYNGEE. The length of the CDR3 is 14 residues. The CDR3 is CASSVGMTTDTQYF. The DNA of the CDR3 is TGTGCCAGCAGCGTAGGAATGACCACAGATACGCAGTATTTT.

This clone was observed a few times. This chain links TRBV5-1 with TRBJ1-4; 8 bases line up with TRBD1. J gave up 3 bases and V 3 bases, and 4 bases lay outside the gene matches. The CDR3 is 15 amino acids. Germline V gene lookup returns CDR1 SGHRS and CDR2 YFSETQ. CDR3 loop: CASSSTGGSNEKLFF. The CDR3 coding sequence is TGCGCCAGCAGCTCTACAGGGGGATCTAATGAAAAACTGTTTTTT.

This chain connects TRBV28 to TRBJ1-3, with a tentative D call TRBD1 (5 bases). The germline gives CDR1 MDHEN, CDR2 SYDVKM. V gave up 7 bases and J gave up 4 bases, with 17 bases separating them. The CDR3 covers 15 residues. CDR3 nucleotides: TGTGCCAGCACCGGCTTCAGGGATGCCGGAAACACCATATATTTT. Its protein product is CASTGFRDAGNTIYF. Variable domain in full (rest from reference TRBV28 and TRBJ1-3): DVKVTQSSRYLVKRTGEKVFLECVQDMDHENMFWYRQDPGLGLRLIYFSYDVKMKEKGDIPEGYSVSREKKERFSLILESASTNQTSMYLCASTGFRDAGNTIYFGEGSWLTVV.

The V gene is TRBV27, the J gene TRBJ2-4; TRBD1 aligns across 11 bases. CDR1 and CDR2 from the germline V gene are MNHEY and SMNVEV (reference sequence). The CDR3 length is 18 residues. The J segment lost 0 bases and the V segment lost 8 bases, leaving 12 bases of the junction unmatched. The CDR3 DNA reads TGTGCCAGCGTTGTTTGGGACAGGGGGGACCTAGCCAAAAACATTCAGTACTTC. It encodes CASVVWDRGDLAKNIQYF.